This TCR beta chain was found in a study of OX40 agonist ivuxolimab in advanced cancers. This table comes from immunoSEQ multiplex PCR, and its TCRdb copy is limited to in-frame clones, with some not included. This sample has tens of thousands of clones, with over 70% found just once. General study results and limits: The study observed clonal expansion of CD4+ and CD8+ blood T cells by week 6 at 0.1 to 3.0 mg/kg. The average count of expanded clones was higher among CD8+ T cells than among CD4+.

Blood sampling took place at baseline, cycle 4 day 1, and cycle 7 day 1. In regard to this clone: Antigen: not known.

V shed 4 bases and J 7 bases; nucleotides not matched to a gene: 7. There are 17 residues in the CDR3. The V gene's germline CDR1 is SGHNT and CDR2 YYREEE (reference sequence). The chain links TRBV5-4 to TRBJ2-2; 16 bases are shared with TRBD2. The source is an adult with an advanced solid tumor such as melanoma, head and neck, liver or kidney cancer. The sample in question was CD4+ or CD8+ T cells sorted from blood, obtained in a trial of the OX40 agonist ivuxolimab. CDR3 in DNA: TGTGCCAGCAGCGAGGGACTAGCGGGAGGGCCCGGCGGGGAGCTGTTTTTT. Amino acid sequence: CASSEGLAGGPGGELFF.